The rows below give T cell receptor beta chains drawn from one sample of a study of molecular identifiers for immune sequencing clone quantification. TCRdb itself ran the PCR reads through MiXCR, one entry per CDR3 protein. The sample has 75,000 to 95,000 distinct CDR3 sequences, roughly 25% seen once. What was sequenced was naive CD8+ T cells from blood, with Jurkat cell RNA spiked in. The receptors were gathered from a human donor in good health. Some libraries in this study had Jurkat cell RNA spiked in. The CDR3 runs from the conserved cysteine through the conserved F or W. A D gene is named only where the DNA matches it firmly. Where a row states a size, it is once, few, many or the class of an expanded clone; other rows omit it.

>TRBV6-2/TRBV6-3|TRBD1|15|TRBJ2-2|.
TGTGCCCGCAGTTCGGGACAGGGGGCGCCCGGGGAGCTGTTTTTT
CARSSGQGAPGELFF
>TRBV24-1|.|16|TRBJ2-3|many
TGTGCCACCAGTGATTACGACGGCTCTAGCACAGATACGCAGTATTTT
CATSDYDGSSTDTQYF
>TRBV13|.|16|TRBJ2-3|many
TGTGCCAGCAGCCCAAAATTGGGGTCGAATTTAGATACGCAGTATTTT
CASSPKLGSNLDTQYF
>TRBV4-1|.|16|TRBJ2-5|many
TGCGCCAGCAGCCAAGAAGATGGGGGACTCCAAGAGACCCAGTACTTC
CASSQEDGGLQETQYF
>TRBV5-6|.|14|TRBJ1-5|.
TGTGCCAGCAGCTTTTCGGGGGGAGGACAGCCCCAGCATTTT
CASSFSGGGQPQHF
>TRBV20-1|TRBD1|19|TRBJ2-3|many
TGCAGTGCTAGGGGTGGAAACTGGGACAGGCTAGATCTGGGAGATACGCAGTATTTT
CSARGGNWDRLDLGDTQYF
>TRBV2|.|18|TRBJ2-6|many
TGTGCCAGCAGTGAACAGGGACAAGGTAGCATTGGGGCCAACGTCCTGACTTTC
CASSEQGQGSIGANVLTF
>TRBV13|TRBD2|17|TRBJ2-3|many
TGTGCCAGCAGCTTTCAGGCGCTAGCGGGGAGCCAGGATACGCAGTATTTT
CASSFQALAGSQDTQYF
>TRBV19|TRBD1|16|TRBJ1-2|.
TGTGCCAGCTCTGACCCAGACAGGGGGCGCGCCTATGGCTACACCTTC
CASSDPDRGRAYGYTF
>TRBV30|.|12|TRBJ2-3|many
TGTGCCTGGAGTCGGTGGGCAGATACGCAGTATTTT
CAWSRWADTQYF
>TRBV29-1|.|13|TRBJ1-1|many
TGCAGCGCTGGCCCCGGGGAGAAGACTGAAGCTTTCTTT
CSAGPGEKTEAFF
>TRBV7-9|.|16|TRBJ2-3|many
TGTGCCAGCAGGGGGCCGGGACCTCAGAGCACAGATACGCAGTATTTT
CASRGPGPQSTDTQYF
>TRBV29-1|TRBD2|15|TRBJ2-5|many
TGCAGCGTTGAATTCACTAGCGGGACGTTAGAGACCCAGTACTTC
CSVEFTSGTLETQYF
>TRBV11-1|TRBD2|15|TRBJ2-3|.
TGTGCCAGCAGCTTAGTGGCGGGAGTTTGGGGGACGCAGTATTTT
CASSLVAGVWGTQYF
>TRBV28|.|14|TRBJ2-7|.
TGTGCCAGCAGTTACAGGAGGCTTAGATACGAGCAGTACTTC
CASSYRRLRYEQYF
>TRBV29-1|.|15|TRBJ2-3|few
TGCAGCGTTGATTTAGGGGACCAGAGCACAGATACGCAGTATTTT
CSVDLGDQSTDTQYF
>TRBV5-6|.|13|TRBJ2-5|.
TGTGCCAGCAGTGTTGATTGGGGGGAGACCCAGTACTTC
CASSVDWGETQYF
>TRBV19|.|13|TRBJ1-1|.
TGTGCCAGCGCGGCGGGTATGAACACTGAAGCTTTCTTT
CASAAGMNTEAFF
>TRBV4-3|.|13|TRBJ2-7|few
TGCGCCAGCAGCCAAGATAGAAGCTACGAGCAGTACTTC
CASSQDRSYEQYF
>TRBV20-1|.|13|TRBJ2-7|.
TGCAGTGCGGCGCTCGGGGTCTCTTACGCGCAGTACTTC
CSAALGVSYAQYF
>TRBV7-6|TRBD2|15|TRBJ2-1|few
TGTGCCAGCAGCCCAGTAGCGGGGGGGTACAATGAGCAGTTCTTC
CASSPVAGGYNEQFF
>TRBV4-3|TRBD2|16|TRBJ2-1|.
TGCGCCAGCAGCCAAGATTACGCGGGAGGGTACAATGAGCAGTTCTTC
CASSQDYAGGYNEQFF
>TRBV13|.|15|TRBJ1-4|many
TGTGCCAGCAGCCGCGGGGGACGAGATAATGAAAAACTGTTTTTT
CASSRGGRDNEKLFF
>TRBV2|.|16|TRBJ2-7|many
TGTGCCAGCAGTGAAGCCCAGGCCTCTATAGCCTACGAGCAGTACTTC
CASSEAQASIAYEQYF
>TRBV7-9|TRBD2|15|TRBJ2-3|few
TGTGCCAGCAGCTTAATTGGACTAGCGGGAGATACGCAGTATTTT
CASSLIGLAGDTQYF
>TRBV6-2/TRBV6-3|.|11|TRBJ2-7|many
TGTGCCATCGGATGGGCCTACGAGCAGTACTTC
CAIGWAYEQYF
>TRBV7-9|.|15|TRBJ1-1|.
TGTGCCAGCAGCCGGACAGAGGCGTTGAACACTGAAGCTTTCTTT
CASSRTEALNTEAFF
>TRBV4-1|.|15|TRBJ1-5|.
TGCGCCAGCAGCCAAGTGGGGGGCGCAGGACAGCCCCAGCATTTT
CASSQVGGAGQPQHF
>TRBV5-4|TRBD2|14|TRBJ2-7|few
TGTGCCAGCAGCTTGTGGGGGGGAGGGGAGGAGCAGTACTTC
CASSLWGGGEEQYF
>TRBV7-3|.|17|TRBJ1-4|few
TGTGCCAGCAGCTTAGAGTGCGGGGATGAGACTAATGAAAAACTGTTTTTT
CASSLECGDETNEKLFF
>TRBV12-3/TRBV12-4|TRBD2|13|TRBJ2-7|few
TGTGCCAGCAGCTTCGGGACTAGACGCGAGCAGTACTTC
CASSFGTRREQYF
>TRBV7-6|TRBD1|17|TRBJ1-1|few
TGTGCCAGCAGCTTAGCTAAGACAGGGGGGCGGAACACTGAAGCTTTCTTT
CASSLAKTGGRNTEAFF
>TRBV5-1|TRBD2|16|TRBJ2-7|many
TGCGCCAGCAGCTGGACTAGCGGGACCCACTCCTACGAGCAGTACTTC
CASSWTSGTHSYEQYF
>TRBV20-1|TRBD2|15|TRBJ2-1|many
TGCAGTGCTAGTGTGCGGGAGGGGTTATACAATGAGCAGTTCTTC
CSASVREGLYNEQFF
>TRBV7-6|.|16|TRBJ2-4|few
TGTGCCAGCAGCCCAGGGGGGGTTCGATCCAAAAACATTCAGTACTTC
CASSPGGVRSKNIQYF
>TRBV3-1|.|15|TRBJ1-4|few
TGTGCCAGCAGCTCCGTGGGGGGGGCTATCGAAAAACTGTTTTTT
CASSSVGGAIEKLFF
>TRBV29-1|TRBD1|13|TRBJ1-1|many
TGCAGCGTTCAGAGGACAGGGTCCCCGGAAGCTTTCTTT
CSVQRTGSPEAFF
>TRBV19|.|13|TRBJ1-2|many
TGTGCCAGTAGTATGACAGGAGTTGGAGGCTACACCTTC
CASSMTGVGGYTF
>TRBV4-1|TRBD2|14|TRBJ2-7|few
TGCGCCAGCAGCCGAAGCGGGACTGGAGACGAGCAGTACTTC
CASSRSGTGDEQYF
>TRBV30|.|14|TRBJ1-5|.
TGTGCCTGGGCTACAGGAATGGGCAATCAGCCCCAGCATTTT
CAWATGMGNQPQHF
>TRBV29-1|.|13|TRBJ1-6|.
TGCAGCGTCCTGACAAGCTATAATTCACCCCACCACTTT
CSVLTSYNSPHHF
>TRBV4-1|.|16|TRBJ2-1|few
TGCGCCAGCAGCCAAGAACGGGTAAGCTCCTACAATGAGCAGTTCTTC
CASSQERVSSYNEQFF
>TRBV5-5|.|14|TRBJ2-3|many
TGTGCCAGCAGTGGCAGGGGACTCACAGATACGCAGTATTTT
CASSGRGLTDTQYF
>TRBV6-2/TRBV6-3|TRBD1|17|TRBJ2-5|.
TGTGCCAGCAGTTACGACGTTAGGACAGGGTCACAAGAGACCCAGTACTTC
CASSYDVRTGSQETQYF
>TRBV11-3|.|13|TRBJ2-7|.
TGTGCCAGCAGCTCACAGGGATCCTACGAGCAGTACTTC
CASSSQGSYEQYF
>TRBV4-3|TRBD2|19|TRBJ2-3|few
TGCGCCAGCAGCCAAGATCTGTGGACTAGCGGGACCGACACAGATACGCAGTATTTT
CASSQDLWTSGTDTDTQYF
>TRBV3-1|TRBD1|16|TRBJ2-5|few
TGTGCCAGCAGCCTCCCAGGGGGCCATAACCAAGAGACCCAGTACTTC
CASSLPGGHNQETQYF
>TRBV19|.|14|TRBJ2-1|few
TGTGCCAGTCAGGGGGGGGCCGACTACAATGAGCAGTTCTTC
CASQGGADYNEQFF
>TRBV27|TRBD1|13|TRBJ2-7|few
TGTGCCAGCAGTCCCCAGACAGGGGGCGAGCAGTACTTC
CASSPQTGGEQYF
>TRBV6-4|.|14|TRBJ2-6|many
TGTGCCAGCAGTTACGACCCTGGGGCCAACGTCCTGACTTTC
CASSYDPGANVLTF
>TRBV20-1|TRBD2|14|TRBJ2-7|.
TGCAGTGCTCCTGGACTAGCGGGAGGGTACGAGCAGTACTTC
CSAPGLAGGYEQYF
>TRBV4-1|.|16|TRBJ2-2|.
TGCGCCAGCAGCCCTAACCGGGGGGCGGTCACCGGGGAGCTGTTTTTT
CASSPNRGAVTGELFF
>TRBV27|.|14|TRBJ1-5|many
TGTGCCAGCAGTCCCTATGATAGCAATCAGCCCCAGCATTTT
CASSPYDSNQPQHF
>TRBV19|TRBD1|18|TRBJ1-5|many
TGTGCCAGTACCGGGGGCAAAACAGGGGATTATAGCAATCAGCCCCAGCATTTT
CASTGGKTGDYSNQPQHF
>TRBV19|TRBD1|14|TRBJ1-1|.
TGTGCCAGTAGTTACCAGGGGGCCGGCACTGAAGCTTTCTTT
CASSYQGAGTEAFF